This TCR beta chain emerged from a study of shared clonotypes between healthy human individuals. From germline, CDR1 is PRHDT and CDR2 FYEKMQ (reference sequence). Trimming cost V 5 bases and J 13 bases, with 24 bases left between them. This CDR3 region has 16 residues. Assay used: immunoSEQ multiplex PCR; TCRdb lists only in-frame clones, some missing. This sample has approximately 98,000 clones, with about 70% found just once. Donors, without exception, were Caucasian adults residing in Nashville, Tennessee. The chain employs TRBV13 and TRBJ1-6, with TRBD1 as a possible D gene (5 bases). The sequencing sample was made of memory CD8+ T cells sorted from blood. Subset here: CD45RO+ cells pooled with CCR7-negative TemRA cells. The sequence was collected from a woman in her 30s in good health. Here the CDR3 DNA reads TGTGCCAGCAGCAATAGCTATGTGCAGGGCGATAAGCCCCTCCACTTT. It yields the protein CASSNSYVQGDKPLHF.